One sample yielded the 9 T cell receptor beta chains listed below, sequenced in a study of post-analysis software for immune sequencing data. Their cognate antigens are unknown. Researchers reported that TCR beta cDNA libraries carried unique molecular identifiers. Via MiXCR, TCRdb re-called the PCR reads, giving one row per CDR3 protein. The repertoire holds roughly 670,000 distinct CDR3 sequences, over 45% seen once, with approximately 10% in the top ten. Regarding the study as a whole: Roughly five TRBV segments appeared more often in patients than in controls, and TRBV5-6, TRBV5-1 and TRBV20-1 were among these.

Input material: blood. These receptors were collected from a girl aged 2 to 9 with multiple sclerosis.

The chain employs TRBV7-9 and TRBJ2-7, with TRBD2 identical over 9 bases. Trimming took 7 bases from V and 6 from J; bases not matched to a gene: 4. There are 12 residues in the CDR3. The germline CDR1 and CDR2 sequences are SEHNR and FQNEAQ (reference sequence). The CDR3 bases are TGTGCCAGCAACCAAGCGGGGGGCGAGCAGTACTTC. Its translation: CASNQAGGEQYF. The full variable domain, in which reference TRBV7-9 and TRBJ2-7 provide the parts outside the CDR3, is DTGVSQNPRHKITKRGQNVTFRCDPISEHNRLYWYRQTLGQGPEFLTYFQNEAQLEKSRLLSDRFSAERPKGSFSTLEIQRTEQGDSAMYLCASNQAGGEQYFGPGTRLTVT.

In this sample, this clonotype turned up a few times. The chain is built from TRBV7-6 and TRBJ2-7; 8 nucleotides match TRBD2. V shed 6 bases, J shed 3 bases, and the junction held 13 bases outside the gene matches. CDR1 and CDR2 (germline): SGHVS, FNYEAQ. This CDR3 has 16 residues. The CDR3 DNA sequence: TGTGCCAGCAGTTATAATAGCGGGGAGGGTAGCTACGAGCAGTACTTC. It specifies CASSYNSGEGSYEQYF.

This chain uses TRBV12-3 or TRBV12-4 with TRBJ1-1; perhaps TRBD1 as D (6 bases). CDR3 length: 17 amino acids. Trimming removed 0 bases from V and 1 base from J, with 15 bases in between. CDR3 nucleotide sequence: TGTGCCAGCAGTTTAGCGAGAGGGGGGGGTAAGAACACTGAAGCTTTCTTT. It encodes CASSLARGGGKNTEAFF.

V is TRBV11-2 and J is TRBJ2-5, with D unclear. Trimming cost V 0 bases and J 5 bases, with 13 bases left between them. The CDR3 has 15 amino acids. CDR1 and CDR2 from the germline V gene are SGHAT and FQNNGV. As DNA, the CDR3 is TGTGCCAGCAGCTTAGATCGAGGCCTAGGGGAGACCCAGTACTTC. Encoded protein: CASSLDRGLGETQYF.

This chain joins TRBV29-1 and TRBJ2-1; TRBD2 matches at 8 bases. V gave up 8 bases and J gave up 7 bases; unmatched junction bases: 16. The CDR3 spans 15 residues. Germline assignment: CDR1 SQVTM and CDR2 ANQGSEA. The DNA of the CDR3 is TGCAGCACTGACGGGGGGGCTTCTGCCTGGAATGAGCAGTTCTTC. Translated, it gives CSTDGGASAWNEQFF.

CDR3 nucleotides: TGTGCCAGCAGCCAAGGAATTGAAGGGAAGAGGTCCTACGAGCAGTACTTC. Translation gives CASSQGIEGKRSYEQYF. The rearrangement links TRBV3-1 to TRBJ2-7; no firm D call. Germline V gives CDR1 LGHDT, CDR2 YNNKEL (reference sequence). V gave up 1 base and J gave up 1 base, with 17 bases separating them. CDR3 length equals 17 residues.

A few counts support this clonotype. This chain uses TRBV27 with TRBJ2-5, with D perhaps given as TRBD1 or TRBD2 (6 bases each). V gave up 5 bases and J gave up 4 bases, with 14 bases separating them. Germline lookup yields CDR1 MNHEY and CDR2 SMNVEV (reference sequence). The CDR3 length is 14 residues. CDR3 in DNA: TGTGCCAGCAGTGAGGGGGTGGGGGGAGAGACCCAGTACTTC. Its translation: CASSEGVGGETQYF.

The rearrangement joins TRBV7-9 to TRBJ2-1; D is possibly TRBD1 (5 bases). The CDR3 length is 11 residues. Germline V gene sequence: CDR1 SEHNR, CDR2 FQNEAQ (reference sequence). V lost 11 bases and J lost 9, with 14 bases in between. The CDR3 here is CAGQGFGEQFF. CDR3 in DNA: TGTGCCGGACAAGGGTTCGGTGAGCAGTTCTTC.

Only one count was recorded for this clonotype. DNA for the CDR3: TGCGCCAGCAGCCGGTTACTACGGGATGAGCAGTTCTTC. Its protein product is CASSRLLRDEQFF. The chain is built from TRBV4-1 and TRBJ2-1; D remains unclear. Trimming shortened V by 4 bases and J by 8 bases, and 12 bases separated the two germline ends. Germline V gene sequence: CDR1 MGHRA, CDR2 YSYEKL. The CDR3 runs 13 residues.